This entry describes one TCR beta chain. RNA was isolated and reverse transcribed to cDNA, the sequencing template. Assay: immunoSEQ multiplex PCR; the TCRdb copy retains only in-frame clones and omits some. The sample contains hundreds of thousands of clones, around three fifths of which appear only once. Trimming removed 1 base from V and 9 bases from J; junction bases left unmatched: 6. Per germline, CDR1 SGDLS and CDR2 YYNGEE. The CDR3 is made up of 15 amino acids. This specimen belongs to a study of CD8+ T cells in alopecia areata. Documented treatment: oral pan-JAK inhibitor, 5-10 mg twice daily.

This chain uses TRBV9 with TRBJ2-1; 11 positions agree with TRBD2. The source was CD4+ T cells sorted from blood, collected at week 52, from a patient treated with tofacitinib. This TCR derives from a human donor with alopecia areata. The CDR3 bases are TGTGCCAGCAGCGTAAGCGGGACTAGCGGAGTTGAGCAGTTCTTC. Its protein is CASSVSGTSGVEQFF.